This T cell receptor beta chain originates from a study of early T cells in non-severe SARS-CoV-2 infection. Turning to the study itself: With bulk RNA from unsorted whole blood as input, sequencing yielded unpaired chains.

Unique molecular identifiers were attached to individual cDNA molecules. A single record per CDR3 protein comes from TCRdb applying MiXCR to the 5' RACE reads. The sample includes about 64,000 distinct CDR3 sequences, roughly 14% seen only once; the top ten take around 3.9%. This clonotype was found many times. This TCR derives from an adult who was a healthcare worker with PCR-confirmed SARS-CoV-2 infection or an uninfected control (not recorded which). Sequencing was carried out using whole blood.

The CDR3 spells CASSKTSGGAADTQYF. CDR3 in DNA: TGTGCCAGCAGCAAGACTAGCGGGGGGGCAGCAGATACGCAGTATTTT. The chain joins TRBV6-4 to TRBJ2-3; 14 positions match TRBD2. Germline CDR1 MRHNA, CDR2 SNTAGT. This CDR3 is 16 amino acids long. The V and J ends lost 6 bases and 4 bases, in that order; junction bases with no gene match: 6.